These 20 T cell receptor beta chains were all obtained from the same sample, sequenced in a study of shared clonotypes between healthy human individuals. Profiled with immunoSEQ multiplex PCR; TCRdb holds only in-frame clones, not every one. The data show 2 million to 3 million clones, 80% to 95% seen once. Sequencing was done on a sample of naive CD4+ T cells from PBMCs. Subset noted: CD45RA+ positively selected. The origin of the receptors is a man between 18 and 35 years old in good health. Some clones in this sample may be carry-over from other donors' samples.

V gene TRBV30 combines with J gene TRBJ2-7; a weak D match, TRBD1 (6 bases). The V and J ends lost 0 bases and 3 bases respectively, with 27 bases between them. Germline V gene lookup returns CDR1 GTSNPN and CDR2 SVGIG (reference sequence). The CDR3 totals 19 residues. In DNA form, the CDR3 reads TGTGCCTGGAGTGTGCACAGGGCCTTCGCGTATTCCTCCGACTACGAGCAGTACTTC. This sequence encodes CAWSVHRAFAYSSDYEQYF.

The chain couples TRBV4-2 to TRBJ2-5, with TRBD2 identical over 7 bases. V was clipped by 1 base and J by 5 bases; unmatched bases: 16. The length of the CDR3 is 18 residues. CDR1 and CDR2 (germline): LGHNA, YNFKEQ. The CDR3 region has the DNA TGTGCCAGCAGCCAAGCGTCCTTAATCGGGGCCGGGGGGGAGACCCAGTACTTC. Its protein product is CASSQASLIGAGGETQYF.

This clone was seen only once. The rearrangement uses TRBV25-1 and TRBJ2-1; D is possibly TRBD1 (5 bases). The germline gives CDR1 MGHDK, CDR2 SYGVNS. The CDR3 covers 15 residues. V was trimmed by 3 bases and J by 4 bases, leaving 13 bases between them. Here the CDR3 DNA reads TGTGCCAGCAGTGAGTCGACAGCTGAATACAATGAGCAGTTCTTC. Its translation: CASSESTAEYNEQFF.

The chain recombines TRBV7-3 with TRBJ2-2; D is tentatively TRBD1 or TRBD2 (5 bases each). The CDR3 sequence is 16 residues long. Germline V gene lookup returns CDR1 SGHTA and CDR2 FQGTGA. V lost 2 bases and J 3 bases, leaving 13 bases between the germline ends. The CDR3 DNA follows: TGTGCCAGCAGCTTATTAGGGACCGAGCACACCGGGGAGCTGTTTTTT. Protein product: CASSLLGTEHTGELFF.

The chain uses TRBV28 and TRBJ1-1; D not resolved. V was cut by 7 bases and J by 4 bases, with 16 bases left in between. CDR1 is MDHEN, CDR2 SYDVKM, per germline. The CDR3 totals 14 residues. Here the CDR3 reads CASNYPEPGTEAFF. Here the CDR3 DNA reads TGTGCCAGCAATTACCCGGAGCCTGGCACTGAAGCTTTCTTT.

This chain links TRBV7-2 with TRBJ2-3, with D possibly TRBD2 on 6 matching bases. Germline V gene data show CDR1 as SGHTA and CDR2 as FQGNSA. The V end lost 6 bases, the J end lost 6 bases, and 16 bases lay between the germline ends. This CDR3 has 14 residues. Written as DNA, the CDR3 is TGTGCCAGCAGATCTGAACTAGCAACGGATACGCAGTATTTT. Amino acid sequence: CASRSELATDTQYF.

The chain uses TRBV15 and TRBJ1-1; D possibly corresponds to TRBD1 (6 bases). Germline lookup yields CDR1 LNHNV and CDR2 YYDKDF (reference sequence). The CDR3 has 15 amino acids. Trimming pared 6 bases from V and 7 bases from J, leaving 21 bases between. The CDR3 DNA is TGTGCCACCAGTGAGGAGGTCGGGGGCCGCGGTGAAGCTTTCTTT. Protein sequence: CATSEEVGGRGEAFF.

The V and J genes are TRBV5-4 and TRBJ2-3, with 8 bases lining up with TRBD2. The CDR3 loop spans 17 amino acids. Per germline, CDR1 SGHNT and CDR2 YYREEE (reference sequence). The trim removed 4 bases at V and 5 bases at J, leaving 15 bases unmatched. The CDR3 reads CASSLELRAGGGDTQYF. The CDR3, as DNA: TGTGCCAGCAGCCTAGAGCTCCGGGCGGGAGGTGGAGATACGCAGTATTTT.

A word on this clone: This CDR3 is also generated by other DNA sequences in the sample. V is TRBV5-4 and J is TRBJ1-1, with D possibly matching TRBD1 (6 bases). CDR3 size: 15 residues. V gave up 1 base and J gave up 5 bases, with 15 bases separating them. The germline gives CDR1 SGHNT, CDR2 YYREEE (reference sequence). The CDR3 region is CASSLRFRGETEAFF. The CDR3 coding sequence is TGTGCCAGCAGCTTGAGGTTCAGGGGAGAAACTGAAGCTTTCTTT.

The chain uses TRBV11-3 and TRBJ2-1, with 13 bases matching TRBD2. Germline values: CDR1 SGHNT, CDR2 YENEEA. Unmatched junction bases numbered 11, after V lost 5 bases and J lost 7 bases. CDR3 length: 17 amino acids. The CDR3 loop reads CASSLWTSGSRGNEQFF. Here the CDR3 DNA reads TGTGCCAGCAGCCTTTGGACTAGCGGGAGCCGTGGGAATGAGCAGTTCTTC.

The chain employs TRBV9 and TRBJ2-1, with D tentatively TRBD1 or TRBD2 (5 bases each). Trimming took off 7 bases at V and 7 bases at J, with 15 bases between the two ends. The CDR3 loop spans 13 amino acids. The germline V gene has CDR1 SGDLS and CDR2 YYNGEE. CDR3 protein: CASRRDGGNEQFF. The CDR3, as DNA: TGTGCCAGCCGGCGCGATGGGGGTAATGAGCAGTTCTTC.

Turning to this clone: The same CDR3 can be traced to other DNA sequences in this sample. The chain has TRBV5-6 and TRBJ1-1; D is uncertain. The CDR3 is made up of 14 amino acids. Looked up from germline, CDR1 is SGHDT and CDR2 is YYEEEE. Trimming removed 0 bases at V and 5 bases at J, with 11 bases between. CDR3 in amino acids: CASSLGSGRTEAFF. Here the CDR3 DNA reads TGTGCCAGCAGCTTGGGCTCCGGGAGAACTGAAGCTTTCTTT.

In its sample, this clone was seen once. The chain employs TRBV27 and TRBJ2-1, with 16 bases fitting TRBD2. The CDR3 spans 21 residues. Germline V lookup: CDR1 MNHEY, CDR2 SMNVEV (reference sequence). The junction had 13 bases not matched to a gene; V was cut back by 5 bases and J by 0 bases. The CDR3, as DNA: TGTGCCAGCAGTCCAACGGGGGGGACTAGCGGGAGGGCAAGCTCCTACAATGAGCAGTTCTTC. This codes for CASSPTGGTSGRASSYNEQFF.

The chain carries TRBV7-2 and TRBJ2-5; 8 bases match TRBD2. Germline lookup yields CDR1 SGHTA and CDR2 FQGNSA. The V gene end was trimmed by 2 bases and the J gene end by 2 bases; junction bases not matched to a gene: 13. The CDR3 totals 18 residues. CDR3 nucleotides: TGTGCCAGCAGCTTACCCTTACTAGCGGTCCCACAGCAAGAGACCCAGTACTTC. Amino acids: CASSLPLLAVPQQETQYF.

This clone showed up just once. The sample carries other DNA sequences with the same CDR3. The chain employs TRBV5-1 and TRBJ1-5; D unresolved. V shed 4 bases and J shed 0 bases, with 11 bases lying between them. The CDR3 loop spans 15 amino acids. The germline V gene encodes CDR1 SGHRS and CDR2 YFSETQ. CDR3 amino acids: CASSPGPNSNQPQHF. CDR3 nucleotide sequence: TGCGCCAGCAGCCCCGGACCCAATAGCAATCAGCCCCAGCATTTT.

The gene calls are TRBV28 and TRBJ2-2; 8 nucleotides line up with TRBD1. Looked up from germline, CDR1 is MDHEN and CDR2 is SYDVKM. CDR3 size: 16 residues. The V gene end was trimmed by 5 bases and the J gene end by 0 bases; junction bases not matched to a gene: 5. In DNA form, the CDR3 reads TGTGCCAGCAGTGGATACAGGGGGGCGAACACCGGGGAGCTGTTTTTT. As protein: CASSGYRGANTGELFF. Filled out from reference TRBV28 and TRBJ2-2, the complete variable domain reads DVKVTQSSRYLVKRTGEKVFLECVQDMDHENMFWYRQDPGLGLRLIYFSYDVKMKEKGDIPEGYSVSREKKERFSLILESASTNQTSMYLCASSGYRGANTGELFFGEGSRLTVL.

This chain uses TRBV19 with TRBJ2-3; TRBD1 might be the D (5 bases). Per germline, CDR1 LNHDA and CDR2 SQIVND (reference sequence). Trimming cost V 4 bases and J 4 bases, with 12 bases left between them. The CDR3 extends over 14 amino acids. As DNA, the CDR3 is TGTGCCAGTAGTAAGACAGAGTGGGCAGATACGCAGTATTTT. It yields the protein CASSKTEWADTQYF.

J is TRBJ1-2 and V is TRBV4-1, with no clear D. This CDR3 is built from 15 residues. Germline V CDR1 and CDR2: MGHRA, YSYEKL. V lost 0 bases and J 8 bases, leaving 16 bases between the germline ends. CDR3 in amino acids: CASSQDPGKLGGYTF. CDR3 in DNA: TGCGCCAGCAGCCAAGATCCGGGGAAGTTGGGCGGCTACACCTTC.

The chain combines TRBV19 with TRBJ2-7; D ambiguous. This CDR3 is 14 amino acids long. The V end lost 4 bases, the J end lost 7 bases, and 17 bases lay between the germline ends. CDR1 LNHDA and CDR2 SQIVND come from the germline V gene (reference sequence). CDR3 nucleotides: TGTGCCAGTAGTACCCCTACCGGAGTGGGGGAGCAGTACTTC. Translated, it gives CASSTPTGVGEQYF.

This clone was detected only once. The rearrangement uses TRBV5-4 and TRBJ2-5; 9 bases are shared with TRBD1. CDR1 is SGHNT and CDR2 is YYREEE in the germline V gene (reference sequence). The CDR3 length is 15 residues. V was clipped by 2 bases and J by 5 bases; unmatched bases: 7. In DNA form, the CDR3 reads TGTGCCAGCAGCTTACCGGGACAGGGTATGGAGACCCAGTACTTC. Protein product: CASSLPGQGMETQYF. Full variable domain (remainder filled in from reference TRBV5-4 and TRBJ2-5): ETGVTQSPTHLIKTRGQQVTLRCSSQSGHNTVSWYQQALGQGPQFIFQYYREEENGRGNFPPRFSGLQFPNYSSELNVNALELDDSALYLCASSLPGQGMETQYFGPGTRLLVL.